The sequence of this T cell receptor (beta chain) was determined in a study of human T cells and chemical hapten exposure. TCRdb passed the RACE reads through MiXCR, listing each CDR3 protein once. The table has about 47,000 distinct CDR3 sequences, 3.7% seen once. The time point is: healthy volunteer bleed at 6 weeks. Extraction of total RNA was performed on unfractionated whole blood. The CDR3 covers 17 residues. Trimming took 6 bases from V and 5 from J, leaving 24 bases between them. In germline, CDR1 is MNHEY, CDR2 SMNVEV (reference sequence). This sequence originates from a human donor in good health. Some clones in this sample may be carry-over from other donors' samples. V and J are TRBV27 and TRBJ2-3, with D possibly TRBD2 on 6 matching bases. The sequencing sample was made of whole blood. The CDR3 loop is CASRHSPGLARGDTQYF. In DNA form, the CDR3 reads TGTGCCAGCAGACACTCCCCGGGACTCGCACGCGGAGATACGCAGTATTTT.